The next 18 T cell receptor beta chains were all read from a single sample in a study of blood T cell repertoires in COVID-19. This table comes from immunoSEQ multiplex PCR, and its TCRdb copy is limited to in-frame clones, with some not included. The repertoire holds about 69,000 clones, with 80% to 85% as singletons. Source material: peripheral blood. These receptor sequences come from a woman over 75 with acute or convalescent COVID-19.

This chain links TRBV11-2 with TRBJ2-7, with TRBD1 matching 8 bases. The CDR3 runs to 15 residues. V lost 8 bases, J lost 3 bases, and 12 bases stayed unmatched. The V gene's germline CDR1 is SGHAT and CDR2 FQNNGV. The chain's CDR3 is CASQMTGTGYYEQYF. The CDR3, as DNA: TGTGCCAGCCAGATGACCGGGACAGGATACTACGAGCAGTACTTC.

This sequence joins TRBV5-6 and TRBJ1-2; D may be TRBD1 (6 bases). Trimming removed 3 bases from V and 4 bases from J, with 10 bases in between. Germline loops: CDR1 SGHDT, CDR2 YYEEEE. CDR3 length: 13 amino acids. CDR3 in amino acids: CASSSGAGYGYTF. As DNA, the CDR3 is TGTGCCAGCAGCTCAGGGGCGGGCTATGGCTACACCTTC.

This clone occurred a few times. This chain joins TRBV6-5 and TRBJ2-2; 9 bases match TRBD2. Germline CDR1 reads MNHEY; CDR2 reads SVGAGI. V was clipped by 7 bases and J by 2 bases; unmatched bases: 2. CDR3 length equals 14 residues. For the CDR3, the DNA is TGTGCCAGCAAGACTAGCGGAAACACCGGGGAGCTGTTTTTT. It yields the protein CASKTSGNTGELFF.

V gene TRBV7-2 combines with J gene TRBJ2-7; a weak D match, TRBD2 (5 bases). Germline V gene data show CDR1 as SGHTA and CDR2 as FQGNSA. This CDR3 is 13 amino acids long. Trimming removed 5 bases from V and 2 bases from J, with 10 bases in between. The chain's CDR3 is CASSPDWPYEQYF. For the CDR3, the DNA is TGTGCCAGCAGCCCGGACTGGCCCTACGAGCAGTACTTC.

The genes are TRBV9 and TRBJ2-6; a possible D gene is TRBD2 (5 bases). The CDR3 consists of 16 residues. V lost 3 bases to trimming and J lost 0 bases, with 10 bases between them. CDR1 is SGDLS and CDR2 is YYNGEE in the germline V gene. As DNA, the CDR3 is TGTGCCAGCAGCGCCCCGGGAAACTCTGGGGCCAACGTCCTGACTTTC. Protein product: CASSAPGNSGANVLTF.

The chain recombines TRBV5-1 with TRBJ2-3, with D unclear. The CDR3 totals 14 residues. Germline V gene lookup returns CDR1 SGHRS and CDR2 YFSETQ. V lost 3 bases and J 4 bases, leaving 12 bases between the germline ends. The CDR3 spells CASSSRTVPDTQYF. CDR3 bases: TGCGCCAGCAGCTCAAGAACTGTCCCAGATACGCAGTATTTT.

This chain's CDR3 is CASSNSYNEQFF. CDR3 in DNA: TGTGCCAGTAGTAACAGCTACAATGAGCAGTTCTTC. This rearrangement joins TRBV19 to TRBJ2-1, with unresolved D. The CDR3 consists of 12 residues. Trimming stripped 4 bases from V and 3 bases from J, with 4 bases between. CDR1 LNHDA and CDR2 SQIVND come from the germline V gene (reference sequence).

The genes are TRBV18 and TRBJ2-1; 14 positions match TRBD2. This CDR3 has 17 amino acids. Germline loops: CDR1 KGHSH, CDR2 LQKENI. With V trimmed by 3 bases and J by 4 bases, 5 bases remained unmatched. CDR3 loop: CASSPWTSGGPYNEQFF. CDR3 in DNA: TGTGCCAGCTCACCCTGGACTAGCGGGGGGCCTTACAATGAGCAGTTCTTC.

This clone has a single count. V is TRBV13 and J is TRBJ1-2; D not certain. Germline loops: CDR1 PRHDT, CDR2 FYEKMQ (reference sequence). The V end was cut by 3 bases, the J end by 4 bases, with 9 bases between. The length of the CDR3 is 13 residues. The CDR3, as DNA: TGTGCCAGCAGCTTGCGGCGGATCTATGGCTACACCTTC. Its protein product is CASSLRRIYGYTF.

The chain employs TRBV5-6 and TRBJ1-2; 11 nucleotides align to TRBD1. CDR3 length: 16 residues. Trimming cost V 6 bases and J 3 bases; bases outside gene matches: 10. Germline loops: CDR1 SGHDT, CDR2 YYEEEE. The CDR3 DNA reads TGTGCCAGCACCAATAAACCGGGACAGGGGGACTATGGCTACACCTTC. Protein product: CASTNKPGQGDYGYTF. Filled out from reference TRBV5-6 and TRBJ1-2, the complete variable domain reads DAGVTQSPTHLIKTRGQQVTLRCSPKSGHDTVSWYQQALGQGPQFIFQYYEEEERQRGNFPDRFSGHQFPNYSSELNVNALLLGDSALYLCASTNKPGQGDYGYTFGSGTRLTVV.

The chain recombines TRBV11-2 with TRBJ1-4; D is possibly TRBD1 (6 bases). Germline V gives CDR1 SGHAT, CDR2 FQNNGV. The CDR3 has 17 amino acids. V was clipped by 0 bases and J by 3 bases, with 14 bases between them. The CDR3 sequence: CASSLDLVTGPNEKLFF. CDR3 DNA sequence: TGTGCCAGCAGCTTAGACTTAGTGACAGGACCTAATGAAAAACTGTTTTTT.

The J gene is TRBJ1-2, the V gene TRBV15; D might be TRBD1 (5 bases). The V end was cut by 2 bases, the J end by 6 bases, with 10 bases between. This CDR3 region has 13 residues. Germline V lookup: CDR1 LNHNV, CDR2 YYDKDF (reference sequence). CDR3 region: CATSRQGLDGYTF. CDR3 in DNA: TGTGCCACCAGCAGACAGGGTTTGGATGGCTACACCTTC. Supplemented by reference TRBV15 and TRBJ1-2, the full variable domain reads DAMVIQNPRYQVTQFGKPVTLSCSQTLNHNVMYWYQQKSSQAPKLLFHYYDKDFNNEADTPDNFQSRRPNTSFCFLDIRSPGLGDTAMYLCATSRQGLDGYTFGSGTRLTVV.

The chain joins TRBV3-1 (or the pseudogene TRBV3-2) to TRBJ2-5, with 9 bases aligning to TRBD1. This CDR3 contains 14 residues. V gave up 4 bases and J gave up 5 bases; unmatched junction bases: 5. Germline assignment: CDR1 LGHDT and CDR2 YNNKEL (reference sequence). This CDR3 is CASSRDREFETQYF. CDR3 DNA sequence: TGTGCCAGCAGCCGGGACAGGGAGTTCGAGACCCAGTACTTC.

This clone came up once. V and J are TRBV5-1 and TRBJ1-2, with 7 bases identical to TRBD1. Germline V lookup: CDR1 SGHRS, CDR2 YFSETQ. This CDR3 comprises 13 residues. V lost 4 bases to trimming and J lost 4 bases; unmatched junction nucleotides: 4. CDR3 DNA: TGCGCCAGCAGCACCGACAGGGTCTATGGCTACACCTTC. Its protein is CASSTDRVYGYTF.

CDR3 in amino acids: CASSLAGTSGTDTQYF. CDR3 in DNA: TGTGCCAGCAGCTTAGCCGGGACTAGCGGCACAGATACGCAGTATTTT. The J gene is TRBJ2-3, the V gene TRBV7-8; 10 bases map to TRBD2. Germline-derived CDR1 and CDR2 are SGHVS and FQNEAQ. Losses at the gene ends were 0 bases for V and 1 base for J; bases not matched to a gene: 1. The CDR3 runs 16 residues.

The chain recombines TRBV11-2 with TRBJ1-1; D gene ambiguous. Germline loops: CDR1 SGHAT, CDR2 FQNNGV. There are 13 residues in the CDR3. With 0 bases removed from V and 3 bases from J, the gap between germline ends came to 5 bases. The CDR3 loop reads CASSLDPYTEAFF. Here the CDR3 DNA reads TGTGCCAGCAGCTTAGACCCATACACTGAAGCTTTCTTT.

The chain couples TRBV5-1 to TRBJ2-7, with a tentative D call TRBD2 (5 bases). V lost 4 bases and J lost 2, with 10 bases in between. CDR3 size: 13 residues. Germline assignment: CDR1 SGHRS and CDR2 YFSETQ. The CDR3 DNA is TGCGCCAGCAGCCGGCGGGTCGCCTACGAGCAGTACTTC. It yields the protein CASSRRVAYEQYF.

The chain combines TRBV5-4 with TRBJ2-5; D possibly corresponds to TRBD1 (6 bases). With 4 bases removed from V and 2 bases from J, the gap between germline ends came to 15 bases. CDR1 is SGHNT and CDR2 is YYREEE in the germline V gene (reference sequence). This CDR3 spans 15 amino acids. DNA of the CDR3: TGTGCCAGCAGCGGCCCCGGACAGCCTCAAGAGACCCAGTACTTC. Its protein product is CASSGPGQPQETQYF.